This TCR beta chain was retrieved from a study of Graves' ophthalmopathy and Graves' hyperthyroidism. Across the study: Stable hyperthyroidism was defined by absence of ophthalmopathy within 18 months of follow-up.

The authors amplified TCR beta CDR3 regions, and they did so from RNA transcripts for repertoire sequencing. HTBI primers were employed in first-round RT-PCR, then a second-round multiplex PCR followed. Each CDR3 protein is one row after TCRdb ran MiXCR on the multiplex PCR reads. The repertoire holds some 1.1 million distinct CDR3 sequences, about two fifths seen once, with more than 9.5% in the top ten. Many counts were recorded for this clonotype. The receptor was derived from an adult man with Graves' hyperthyroidism. Sequencing input: peripheral blood or thyroid tissue (not recorded which).

The CDR3 DNA sequence: TGTGCCAGCAGCCTTACGGGGGGCGCAACTGAAGCTTTCTTT. This encodes CASSLTGGATEAFF. The chain is built from TRBV7-2 and TRBJ1-1; the D gene is possibly TRBD1 (6 bases). The CDR3 sequence is 14 residues long. Trimming took off 5 bases at V and 5 bases at J, with 15 bases between the two ends. CDR1 and CDR2 from the germline V gene are SGHTA and FQGNSA. Using reference TRBV7-2 and TRBJ1-1 for the parts outside the CDR3, the full variable domain is GAGVSQSPSNKVTEKGKDVELRCDPISGHTALYWYRQSLGQGLEFLIYFQGNSAPDKSGLPSDRFSAERTGGSVSTLTIQRTQQEDSAVYLCASSLTGGATEAFFGQGTRLTVV.